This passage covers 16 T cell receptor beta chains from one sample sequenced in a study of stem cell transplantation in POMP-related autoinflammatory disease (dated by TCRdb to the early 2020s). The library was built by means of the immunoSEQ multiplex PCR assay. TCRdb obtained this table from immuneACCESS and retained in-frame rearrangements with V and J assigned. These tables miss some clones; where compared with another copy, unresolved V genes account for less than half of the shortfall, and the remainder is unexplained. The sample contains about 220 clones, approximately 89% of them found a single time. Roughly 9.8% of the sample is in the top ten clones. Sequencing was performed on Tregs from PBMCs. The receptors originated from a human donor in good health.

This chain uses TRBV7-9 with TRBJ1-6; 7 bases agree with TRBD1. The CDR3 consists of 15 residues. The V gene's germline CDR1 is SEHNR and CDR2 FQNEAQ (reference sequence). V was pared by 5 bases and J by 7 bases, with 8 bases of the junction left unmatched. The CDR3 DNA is TGTGCCAGCAGCCCCCCCGGGACAGAAAATTCACCCCTCCACTTT. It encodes CASSPPGTENSPLHF. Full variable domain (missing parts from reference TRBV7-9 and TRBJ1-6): DTGVSQNPRHKITKRGQNVTFRCDPISEHNRLYWYRQTLGQGPEFLTYFQNEAQLEKSRLLSDRFSAERPKGSFSTLEIQRTEQGDSAMYLCASSPPGTENSPLHFGNGTRLTVT.

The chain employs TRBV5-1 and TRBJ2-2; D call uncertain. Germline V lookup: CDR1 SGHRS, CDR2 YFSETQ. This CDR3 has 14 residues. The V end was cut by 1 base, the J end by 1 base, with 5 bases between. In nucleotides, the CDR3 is TGCGCCAGCAGCTTGATAGGGAACACCGGGGAGCTGTTTTTT. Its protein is CASSLIGNTGELFF.

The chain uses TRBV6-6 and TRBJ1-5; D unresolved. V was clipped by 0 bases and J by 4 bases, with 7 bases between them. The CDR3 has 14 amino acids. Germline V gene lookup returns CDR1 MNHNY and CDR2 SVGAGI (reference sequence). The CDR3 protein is CASSYSNSNQPQHF. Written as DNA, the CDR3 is TGTGCCAGCAGTTACTCGAACAGTAATCAGCCCCAGCATTTT.

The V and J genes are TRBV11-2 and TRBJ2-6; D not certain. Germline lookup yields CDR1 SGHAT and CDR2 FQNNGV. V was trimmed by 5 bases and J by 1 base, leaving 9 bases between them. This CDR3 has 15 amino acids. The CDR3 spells CASSLTPSGANVLTF. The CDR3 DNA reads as TGTGCCAGCAGCCTTACACCTTCTGGGGCCAACGTCCTGACTTTC.

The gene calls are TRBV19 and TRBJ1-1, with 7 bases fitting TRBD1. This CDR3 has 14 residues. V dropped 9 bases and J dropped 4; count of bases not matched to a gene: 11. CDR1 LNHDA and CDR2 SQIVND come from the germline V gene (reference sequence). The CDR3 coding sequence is TGTGCCAGCACGAGACAGGGTGAGTTCACTGAAGCTTTCTTT. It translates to CASTRQGEFTEAFF. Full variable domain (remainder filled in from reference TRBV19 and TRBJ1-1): DGGITQSPKYLFRKEGQNVTLSCEQNLNHDAMYWYRQDPGQGLRLIYYSQIVNDFQKGDIAEGYSVSREKKESFPLTVTSAQKNPTAFYLCASTRQGEFTEAFFGQGTRLTVV.

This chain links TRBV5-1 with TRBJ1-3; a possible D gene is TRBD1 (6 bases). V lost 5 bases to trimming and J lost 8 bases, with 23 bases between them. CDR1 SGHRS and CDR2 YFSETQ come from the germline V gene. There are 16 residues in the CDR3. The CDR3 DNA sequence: TGCGCCAGCAGTCTCTCTCCCGGGGGCGCAGGGTACACCATATATTTT. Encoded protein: CASSLSPGGAGYTIYF.

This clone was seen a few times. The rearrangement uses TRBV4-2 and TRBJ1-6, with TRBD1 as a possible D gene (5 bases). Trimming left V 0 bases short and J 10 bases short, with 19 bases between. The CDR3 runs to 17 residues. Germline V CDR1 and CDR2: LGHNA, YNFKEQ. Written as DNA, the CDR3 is TGTGCCAGCAGCCAAGATGGGGCTCCGAGTGGGAAATCACCCCTCCACTTT. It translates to CASSQDGAPSGKSPLHF.

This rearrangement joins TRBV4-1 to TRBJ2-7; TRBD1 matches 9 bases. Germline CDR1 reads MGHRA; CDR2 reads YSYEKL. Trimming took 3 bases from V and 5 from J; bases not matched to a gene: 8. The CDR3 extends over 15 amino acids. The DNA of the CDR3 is TGCGCCAGCAGCCAGATCGGGACAGGGATGAACGAGCAGTACTTC. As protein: CASSQIGTGMNEQYF.

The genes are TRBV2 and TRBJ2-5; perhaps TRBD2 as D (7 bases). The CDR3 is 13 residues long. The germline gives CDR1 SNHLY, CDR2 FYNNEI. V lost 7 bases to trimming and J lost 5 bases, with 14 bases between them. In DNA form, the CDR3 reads TGTGCCAGCAACCGGCGGGGGCAGGAGACCCAGTACTTC. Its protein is CASNRRGQETQYF.

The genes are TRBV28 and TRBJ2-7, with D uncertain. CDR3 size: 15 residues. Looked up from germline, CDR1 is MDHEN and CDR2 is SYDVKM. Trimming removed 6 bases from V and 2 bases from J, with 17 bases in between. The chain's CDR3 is CASRLNLGLTYEQYF. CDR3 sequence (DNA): TGTGCCAGCAGGTTAAATCTCGGTTTAACCTACGAGCAGTACTTC.

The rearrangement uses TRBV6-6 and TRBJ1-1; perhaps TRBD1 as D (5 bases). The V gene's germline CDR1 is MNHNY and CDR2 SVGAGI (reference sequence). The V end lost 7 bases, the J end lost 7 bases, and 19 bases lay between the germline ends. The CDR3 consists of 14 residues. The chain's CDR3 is CASNTHQDIDEAFF. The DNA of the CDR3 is TGTGCCAGCAACACCCACCAGGACATCGATGAAGCTTTCTTT.

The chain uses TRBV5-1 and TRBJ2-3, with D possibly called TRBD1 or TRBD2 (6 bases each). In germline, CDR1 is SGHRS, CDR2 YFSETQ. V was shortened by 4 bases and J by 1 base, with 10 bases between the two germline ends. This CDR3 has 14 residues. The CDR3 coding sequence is TGCGCCAGCAGCGCCGGGGGCGGCACAGATACGCAGTATTTT. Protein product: CASSAGGGTDTQYF.

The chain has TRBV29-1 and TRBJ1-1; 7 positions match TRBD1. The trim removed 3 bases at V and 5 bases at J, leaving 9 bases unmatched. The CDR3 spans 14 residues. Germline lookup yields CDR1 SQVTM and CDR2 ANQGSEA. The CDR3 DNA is TGCAGCGTTGAGATTGGGACAGTTCTGACTGAAGCTTTCTTT. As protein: CSVEIGTVLTEAFF.

The CDR3 sequence is CASSVKWDSPLHF. In nucleotides, the CDR3 is TGTGCCAGCAGCGTAAAATGGGATTCACCCCTCCACTTT. This chain links TRBV9 with TRBJ1-6; D call uncertain. CDR1 is SGDLS and CDR2 is YYNGEE in the germline V gene. Trimming shortened V by 1 base and J by 8 bases, and 7 bases separated the two germline ends. The CDR3 length is 13 residues. Full variable domain (missing parts from reference TRBV9 and TRBJ1-6): DSGVTQTPKHLITATGQRVTLRCSPRSGDLSVYWYQQSLDQGLQFLIQYYNGEERAKGNILERFSAQQFPDLHSELNLSSLELGDSALYFCASSVKWDSPLHFGNGTRLTVT.

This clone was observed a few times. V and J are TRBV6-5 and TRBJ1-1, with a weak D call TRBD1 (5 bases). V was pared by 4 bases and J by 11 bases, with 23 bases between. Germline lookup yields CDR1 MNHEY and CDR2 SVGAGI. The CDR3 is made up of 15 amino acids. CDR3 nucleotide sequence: TGTGCCAGCAGTTCGCCCCGTCAGGGTAAAAATCTGGCTTTCTTT. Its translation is CASSSPRQGKNLAFF.

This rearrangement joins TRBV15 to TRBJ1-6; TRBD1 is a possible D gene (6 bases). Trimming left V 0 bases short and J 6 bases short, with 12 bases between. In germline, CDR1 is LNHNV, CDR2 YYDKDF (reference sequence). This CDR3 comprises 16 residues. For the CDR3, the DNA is TGTGCCACCAGCAGAGAAGTGGGCAGGGGTAATTCACCCCTCCACTTT. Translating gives CATSREVGRGNSPLHF.